The 21 T cell receptor beta chains below were found in one sample sequenced in a study of shared T cell receptors in the human thymus. The repertoire was sequenced with immunoSEQ multiplex PCR; TCRdb's copy has only in-frame clones and lacks some. This table has about 540,000 clones, around 78% appearing once. This same sample was also part of a study on human thymus T cells.

Material for sequencing was thymocytes. These receptors were taken from a boy in the first two years of life with a congenital heart defect.

The chain employs TRBV11-2 and TRBJ2-7, with D perhaps TRBD2 (5 bases). Germline V gene lookup returns CDR1 SGHAT and CDR2 FQNNGV. V lost 1 base to trimming and J lost 3 bases, with 7 bases between them. The CDR3 length is 13 residues. The CDR3 loop is CASSLAGDYEQYF. CDR3 nucleotide sequence: TGTGCCAGCAGCTTAGCCGGGGACTACGAGCAGTACTTC.

With regard to this clone: One end of the junction is discordant with germline, which a read error may explain. The chain carries TRBV15 and TRBJ2-7, with TRBD1 as a possible D gene (5 bases). Germline V gives CDR1 LNHNV, CDR2 YYDKDF (reference sequence). This CDR3 contains 12 residues. The CDR3 region has the DNA TGTGCCACCAGCAGTCTATACAGGAGATTGAACTTC. It translates to CATSSLYRRLNF.

Details on this clone: At the DNA level, this CDR3 is encoded by other sequences in the same sample as well. The chain is built from TRBV6-5 and TRBJ2-7, with D possibly being TRBD2 (6 bases). Trimming cost V 0 bases and J 3 bases, with 12 bases left between them. CDR1 is MNHEY and CDR2 is SVGAGI in the germline V gene. The CDR3 is 15 amino acids. CDR3 sequence (DNA): TGTGCCAGCAGTTACTCAACGGGAGAAGGCTACGAGCAGTACTTC. Translating gives CASSYSTGEGYEQYF.

This chain connects TRBV29-1 to TRBJ1-1, with TRBD1 matching over 9 bases. This CDR3 has 16 residues. From germline, CDR1 is SQVTM and CDR2 ANQGSEA. V gave up 1 base and J gave up 0 bases; unmatched junction bases: 6. CDR3: CSVEVGQGSMNTEAFF. The CDR3 DNA sequence: TGCAGCGTTGAAGTGGGACAGGGATCTATGAACACTGAAGCTTTCTTT. Full variable domain (missing parts from reference TRBV29-1 and TRBJ1-1): SAVISQKPSRDICQRGTSLTIQCQVDSQVTMMFWYRQQPGQSLTLIATANQGSEATYESGFVIDKFPISRPNLTFSTLTVSNMSPEDSSIYLCSVEVGQGSMNTEAFFGQGTRLTVV.

This sequence joins TRBV5-6 and TRBJ2-7; D remains ambiguous. Trimming shortened V by 1 base and J by 7 bases, and 6 bases separated the two germline ends. Germline CDR1 is SGHDT and CDR2 is YYEEEE. CDR3 length: 11 residues. The CDR3 DNA follows: TGTGCCAGCAGCTTGAGTGAGGAGCAGTACTTC. It specifies CASSLSEEQYF.

In its sample, this clone was seen once. The V gene is TRBV5-1, the J gene TRBJ2-7; D might be TRBD2 (6 bases). Trimming took 3 bases from V and 0 from J, leaving 22 bases between them. Germline CDR1 SGHRS, CDR2 YFSETQ. The CDR3 consists of 18 residues. CDR3 coding DNA: TGCGCCAGCAGCTCGGACGGACTACCCGGGCGGGCCTCCTACGAGCAGTACTTC. This gives the protein CASSSDGLPGRASYEQYF.

The genes are TRBV21-1 and TRBJ2-7; the D call of TRBD2 is as the table states it, not checked on the DNA. TRBV21-1 is described as a pseudogene. The CDR3 is made up of 13 amino acids. CDR3 in amino acids: CASSNPRFCEQYF. In DNA form, the CDR3 reads TGTGCCAGCAGCAATCCCCGGTTTTGCGAGCAGTACTTC.

This CDR3 is CATSDSTTSGELFF. The CDR3 bases are TGTGCCACCAGTGATAGCACGACTTCCGGGGAGCTGTTTTTT. The rearrangement joins TRBV11-2 to TRBJ2-2; D uncertain. The CDR3 has 14 amino acids. The germline CDR1 and CDR2 sequences are SGHAT and FQNNGV. V gave up 10 bases and J gave up 6 bases, with 18 bases separating them.

The chain combines TRBV5-6 with TRBJ2-7, with TRBD2 identical over 15 bases. The length of the CDR3 is 19 residues. J lost 4 bases, V lost 4 bases, and 15 bases had no gene match. Germline V lookup: CDR1 SGHDT, CDR2 YYEEEE. The CDR3 DNA follows: TGTGCCAGCAGCCGACCGGGACTAGCGGGAGGTAGCCTGTTTTACGAGCAGTACTTC. Translation gives CASSRPGLAGGSLFYEQYF.

The rearrangement uses TRBV7-9 and TRBJ2-5; D ambiguous. Trimming removed 4 bases at V and 7 bases at J, with 10 bases between. CDR1 SEHNR and CDR2 FQNEAQ come from the germline V gene (reference sequence). The CDR3 has 12 residues. CDR3 bases: TGTGCCAGCAGCTGGCCCGGCGGGACCCAGTACTTC. This codes for CASSWPGGTQYF.

The chain is built from TRBV15 and TRBJ1-4; D is possibly TRBD1 (6 bases). This CDR3 has 16 residues. The germline CDR1 and CDR2 sequences are LNHNV and YYDKDF (reference sequence). Between the trimmed V and J ends, which lost 0 bases and 10 bases, there was a span of 18 bases. CDR3: CATSRDRTEIRGKLFF. CDR3 in DNA: TGTGCCACCAGCAGAGATCGGACAGAGATACGTGGAAAACTGTTTTTT.

In the case of this clone: Different DNA sequences within this sample yield the same CDR3. This chain joins TRBV27 and TRBJ2-5; 11 positions match TRBD2. With 6 bases clipped from V and 4 bases from J, the junction kept 4 bases outside the gene matches. The length of the CDR3 is 14 residues. The germline V gene has CDR1 MNHEY and CDR2 SMNVEV (reference sequence). This CDR3 is CASSPGLAGETQYF. The CDR3 nucleotides are TGTGCCAGCAGCCCCGGACTAGCGGGAGAGACCCAGTACTTC.

The V and J genes are TRBV5-6 and TRBJ1-2; D perhaps matches TRBD1 (5 bases). Trimming removed 4 bases at V and 6 bases at J, with 22 bases between. Germline-derived CDR1 and CDR2 are SGHDT and YYEEEE. This CDR3 region has 16 residues. The CDR3 region is CASSHTFLWGGNGYTF. CDR3 in DNA: TGTGCCAGCAGCCATACCTTCCTCTGGGGGGGGAATGGCTACACCTTC.

V usage is TRBV28 and J usage is TRBJ1-4, with TRBD1 matching over 9 bases. CDR3 length equals 15 residues. With V trimmed by 3 bases and J by 4 bases, 3 bases remained unmatched. Germline V gives CDR1 MDHEN, CDR2 SYDVKM. CDR3 DNA: TGTGCCAGCAGTTTCCGGACAGGGGTTAATGAAAAACTGTTTTTT. This encodes CASSFRTGVNEKLFF.

This chain uses TRBV7-9 with TRBJ1-4; 7 nucleotides match TRBD1. V shed 5 bases and J 3 bases; nucleotides not matched to a gene: 9. The CDR3 length is 16 residues. Germline V CDR1 and CDR2: SEHNR, FQNEAQ (reference sequence). CDR3 coding DNA: TGTGCCAGCAGCCCCAACTCCGGGACAGCTAATGAAAAACTGTTTTTT. It is translated as CASSPNSGTANEKLFF.

The J gene is TRBJ2-7, the V gene TRBV14; 9 bases are a match to TRBD2. CDR1 SGHDN and CDR2 FVKESK come from the germline V gene. The V and J ends lost 5 bases and 9 bases, in that order; junction bases with no gene match: 20. This CDR3 region has 17 residues. In DNA form, the CDR3 reads TGTGCCAGCAGCGAGGCACTAGGGGCTAGCGGGAATTCAGGGCAGTACTTC. Its translation is CASSEALGASGNSGQYF.

The chain combines TRBV5-5 with TRBJ2-7; D is possibly TRBD1 (5 bases). The CDR3 covers 12 residues. CDR1 SGHKS and CDR2 YYEKEE come from the germline V gene (reference sequence). V lost 4 bases, J lost 6 bases, and 11 bases lay in between. CDR3 residues: CASSPPGSEQYF. The CDR3 nucleotides read TGTGCCAGCAGCCCTCCAGGGTCCGAGCAGTACTTC.

This sequence joins TRBV5-1 and TRBJ1-3; TRBD1 agrees at 9 bases. Germline CDR1 and CDR2: SGHRS and YFSETQ. The CDR3 loop spans 16 amino acids. J gave up 4 bases and V 0 bases, and 5 bases lay outside the gene matches. CDR3 sequence reads: CASSLDRGPGGNTIYF. In DNA form, the CDR3 reads TGCGCCAGCAGCTTGGACAGGGGGCCAGGAGGAAACACCATATATTTT.

The chain combines TRBV5-5 with TRBJ2-5, with a tentative D call TRBD1 (6 bases). Trimming pared 4 bases from V and 3 bases from J, leaving 10 bases between. CDR3 size: 13 residues. CDR1 is SGHKS, CDR2 YYEKEE, per germline (reference sequence). DNA for the CDR3: TGTGCCAGCAGCCCGCGGACAGAAGAGACCCAGTACTTC. Amino acid sequence: CASSPRTEETQYF.

The rearrangement joins TRBV6-1 to TRBJ1-4; D ambiguous. V lost 5 bases and J lost 8, with 9 bases in between. Looked up from germline, CDR1 is MNHNS and CDR2 is SASEGT. The CDR3 is 12 residues long. The CDR3 DNA sequence: TGTGCCAGCAGTAAAGGGCAAGAAAAACTGTTTTTT. Translated, it gives CASSKGQEKLFF.

V usage is TRBV18 and J usage is TRBJ2-5; no clear D. The CDR3 covers 13 residues. Trimming stripped 7 bases from V and 4 bases from J, with 13 bases between. Looked up from germline, CDR1 is KGHSH and CDR2 is LQKENI. The CDR3 nucleotides read TGTGCCAGCTTCGCAGTCTTCCCAGAGACCCAGTACTTC. It is translated as CASFAVFPETQYF.